Below, 32 T cell receptor beta chains from the same sample are listed, as sequenced in a study of blood T cell repertoires in COVID-19 (dated by TCRdb to 2019 to 2021). Libraries came from the immunoSEQ multiplex PCR assay. Imported from immuneACCESS, the table was reduced by TCRdb to in-frame sequences with V and J called. These copies leave out some clones; in studies compared against another copy, an unresolved V gene accounts for under half, and the cause of the remainder is not known. Here the sample has a few hundred thousand clones; about 90% occur a single time. 0.85% to 1.3% of the sample rests with the top ten. Sequences were obtained from PBMCs or T cells enriched from blood (not recorded which). The receptors originated from a woman in her twenties or thirties who had been exposed to COVID-19.

V and J are TRBV19 and TRBJ2-2; 8 bases fit TRBD2. Germline CDR1 LNHDA, CDR2 SQIVND (reference sequence). V shed 5 bases, J shed 10 bases, and the junction held 15 bases outside the gene matches. This CDR3 is built from 16 residues. CDR3 nucleotide sequence: TGTGCCAGTAGTTTCGGGGCGGGACTAGGGTACGAGGAGCTGTTTTTT. Translated, it gives CASSFGAGLGYEELFF.

This chain connects TRBV30 to TRBJ1-6; no firm D call. Germline CDR1 GTSNPN, CDR2 SVGIG (reference sequence). V lost 1 base to trimming and J lost 9 bases, with 10 bases between them. The length of the CDR3 is 13 residues. The CDR3 loop reads CAWSAGNRSPLHF. The CDR3 bases are TGTGCCTGGAGTGCCGGGAACCGTTCACCCCTCCACTTT.

In its sample, this clone was seen once. This chain connects TRBV6-5 to TRBJ2-7; TRBD1 matches at 7 bases. The J segment lost 0 bases and the V segment lost 9 bases, leaving 5 bases of the junction unmatched. CDR3 size: 13 residues. From germline, CDR1 is MNHEY and CDR2 SVGAGI. The CDR3 nucleotides read TGTGCCAGTGGCAGGGGGAGCTCCTACGAGCAGTACTTC. Amino acid sequence: CASGRGSSYEQYF.

The V gene is TRBV7-3, the J gene TRBJ2-2; D not certain. CDR1 SGHTA and CDR2 FQGTGA come from the germline V gene. The CDR3 sequence is 12 residues long. Trimming stripped 2 bases from V and 6 bases from J, with 4 bases between. This CDR3 is CASSLPSGELFF. CDR3 in DNA: TGTGCCAGCAGCTTACCTTCCGGGGAGCTGTTTTTT.

The V gene is TRBV10-1, the J gene TRBJ1-6; no reliable D call. This CDR3 is built from 14 residues. With 0 bases removed from V and 7 bases from J, the gap between germline ends came to 7 bases. In germline, CDR1 is WNHNN, CDR2 SYGVQD (reference sequence). CDR3 in DNA: TGCGCCAGCAGTGAGTCGCAGGCAAATTCACCCCTCCACTTT. Protein product: CASSESQANSPLHF.

The chain carries TRBV29-1 and TRBJ2-1, with D possibly being TRBD2 (5 bases). Germline assignment: CDR1 SQVTM and CDR2 ANQGSEA. The CDR3 is 12 residues long. V lost 8 bases and J 8 bases, leaving 16 bases between the germline ends. This CDR3 is CSPGAAGHEQFF. The CDR3 DNA follows: TGCAGCCCCGGAGCCGCGGGCCATGAGCAGTTCTTC.

The rearrangement uses TRBV28 and TRBJ2-3, with 9 bases identical to TRBD1. Per the germline V gene, CDR1 is MDHEN and CDR2 is SYDVKM. Trimming removed 4 bases from V and 4 bases from J; junction bases left unmatched: 15. The CDR3 covers 18 residues. The CDR3 here is CASSSITNGQGPPDTQYF. CDR3 nucleotide sequence: TGTGCCAGCAGTTCAATCACTAACGGACAGGGGCCCCCAGATACGCAGTATTTT.

The chain has TRBV13 and TRBJ2-7; 12 bases map to TRBD2. The J segment lost 2 bases and the V segment lost 0 bases, leaving 5 bases of the junction unmatched. This CDR3 is built from 17 residues. The germline gives CDR1 PRHDT, CDR2 FYEKMQ (reference sequence). The CDR3 is CASSLGWTSGETYEQYF. For the CDR3, the DNA is TGTGCCAGCAGCTTAGGCTGGACTAGCGGGGAGACCTACGAGCAGTACTTC. Complete variable domain (other parts from reference TRBV13 and TRBJ2-7): AAGVIQSPRHLIKEKRETATLKCYPIPRHDTVYWYQQGPGQDPQFLISFYEKMQSDKGSIPDRFSAQQFSDYHSELNMSSLELGDSALYFCASSLGWTSGETYEQYFGPGTRLTVT.

The V gene is TRBV2, the J gene TRBJ2-4; TRBD2 is a possible D gene (5 bases). The V and J ends lost 4 bases and 2 bases respectively, with 15 bases between them. The CDR3 is made up of 16 amino acids. Germline assignment: CDR1 SNHLY and CDR2 FYNNEI. The CDR3 region is CASSGEGRFPKNIQYF. DNA for the CDR3: TGTGCCAGCAGTGGAGAGGGCCGATTCCCCAAAAACATTCAGTACTTC.

The chain recombines TRBV6-1 with TRBJ1-2; D is unclear. Germline-derived CDR1 and CDR2 are MNHNS and SASEGT. V lost 2 bases and J lost 8, with 6 bases in between. The CDR3 sequence is 11 residues long. Here the CDR3 DNA reads TGTGCCAGCAGTGAAACGGGGGGCTACACCTTC. This codes for CASSETGGYTF.

The sample holds one count of this clone. This chain links TRBV21-1 with TRBJ2-2; TRBD1 is the table's D call and was not checked against the DNA. TRBV21-1 is reported as a pseudogene. The CDR3 runs 18 residues. CDR3 region: CASSTHLRQGTNTGELFF. Written as DNA, the CDR3 is TGTGCCAGCAGCACCCACTTAAGACAGGGAACGAACACCGGGGAGCTGTTTTTT.

The gene calls are TRBV30 and TRBJ1-6; perhaps TRBD1 as D (5 bases). The V end was cut by 0 bases, the J end by 7 bases, with 10 bases between. CDR3 length: 14 amino acids. Germline CDR1 is GTSNPN and CDR2 is SVGIG (reference sequence). CDR3 region: CAWSVGAGNSPLHF. The CDR3 DNA follows: TGTGCCTGGAGTGTAGGGGCAGGGAATTCACCCCTCCACTTT.

V and J are TRBV9 and TRBJ1-6; D gene ambiguous. The V end lost 4 bases, the J end lost 7 bases, and 9 bases lay between the germline ends. Germline CDR1 SGDLS, CDR2 YYNGEE. The CDR3 has 13 residues. The CDR3 DNA reads TGTGCCAGCAGCTCAGGCCCAAATTCACCCCTCCACTTT. It encodes CASSSGPNSPLHF.

The chain joins TRBV11-2 to TRBJ1-5; 9 bases are a match to TRBD1. The CDR3 sequence is 15 residues long. Germline CDR1 is SGHAT and CDR2 is FQNNGV. After removal of 5 bases from V and 6 bases from J, the junction contained 8 bases not matched to a gene. This CDR3 is CASSATGGFFQPQHF. In DNA form, the CDR3 reads TGTGCCAGCAGCGCTACAGGGGGCTTTTTTCAGCCCCAGCATTTT.

The genes are TRBV2 and TRBJ1-2; 7 nucleotides align to TRBD1. Germline CDR1 and CDR2: SNHLY and FYNNEI. Trimming took 3 bases from V and 4 from J; bases not matched to a gene: 5. The CDR3 spans 14 residues. CDR3 DNA sequence: TGTGCCAGCAGTGATGACAGGGAAAGCTATGGCTACACCTTC. Its translation is CASSDDRESYGYTF.

This rearrangement joins TRBV10-3 to TRBJ2-7; 10 bases align to TRBD1. Germline V gene sequence: CDR1 ENHRY, CDR2 SYGVKD. This CDR3 is built from 14 residues. The junction had 9 bases not matched to a gene; V was cut back by 6 bases and J by 7 bases. CDR3 in amino acids: CAIRGGTGVEEQYF. The CDR3 coding sequence is TGTGCCATCAGGGGCGGGACAGGGGTTGAGGAGCAGTACTTC.

The chain links TRBV5-1 to TRBJ2-7; 9 bases match TRBD1. Unmatched junction bases numbered 14, after V lost 4 bases and J lost 6 bases. The germline gives CDR1 SGHRS, CDR2 YFSETQ. This CDR3 is built from 16 residues. As DNA, the CDR3 is TGCGCCAGCAGCCAAAGAGCCGGGACAGGGCTGGCCGAGCAGTACTTC. Translating it yields CASSQRAGTGLAEQYF.

In this sample, this clone turned up once. The genes are TRBV15 and TRBJ1-6; 8 bases fit TRBD1. J lost 4 bases, V lost 3 bases, and 5 bases had no gene match. The CDR3 runs 16 residues. Germline-derived CDR1 and CDR2 are LNHNV and YYDKDF (reference sequence). This CDR3 reads CATSREGQGYNSPLHF. The CDR3 DNA sequence: TGTGCCACCAGCAGGGAAGGACAGGGTTATAATTCACCCCTCCACTTT.

The chain is built from TRBV7-3 and TRBJ1-1, with 7 bases identical to TRBD1. CDR3 length equals 13 residues. V lost 6 bases and J lost 11; bases outside the gene matches: 12. Germline CDR1 and CDR2: SGHTA and FQGTGA. The chain's CDR3 is CASSYEQGIWAFF. The CDR3 region has the DNA TGTGCCAGCAGTTACGAACAGGGGATCTGGGCTTTCTTT.

The genes are TRBV7-9 and TRBJ2-2, with D possibly being TRBD1 (5 bases). CDR3 length: 13 amino acids. Germline assignment: CDR1 SEHNR and CDR2 FQNEAQ (reference sequence). The V end lost 7 bases, the J end lost 6 bases, and 12 bases lay between the germline ends. This CDR3 reads CASTLKGAGELFF. The DNA for the CDR3 is TGTGCCAGCACCCTTAAAGGGGCCGGGGAGCTGTTTTTT.

The chain employs TRBV3-1 (or the pseudogene TRBV3-2) and TRBJ1-2; TRBD1 matches 10 bases. V shed 8 bases, J shed 4 bases, and the junction held 4 bases outside the gene matches. The germline gives CDR1 LGHDT, CDR2 YNNKEL (reference sequence). The CDR3 consists of 13 residues. In DNA form, the CDR3 reads TGTGCCAGCGGACAGGGGGTTGCCTATGGCTACACCTTC. Its protein is CASGQGVAYGYTF.

The chain joins TRBV20-1 to TRBJ1-1; D is perhaps TRBD1 (5 bases). The germline V gene has CDR1 DFQATT and CDR2 SNEGSKA (reference sequence). The CDR3 has 13 residues. The V and J ends lost 3 bases and 1 base respectively, with 9 bases between them. CDR3 nucleotides: TGCAGTGCTAGTTGGGGCCCGAACACTGAAGCTTTCTTT. The encoded protein is CSASWGPNTEAFF.

The V and J genes are TRBV6-5 and TRBJ1-1, with a possible D match to TRBD1 (5 bases). With 1 base removed from V and 5 bases from J, the gap between germline ends came to 11 bases. The CDR3 runs to 14 residues. Germline V CDR1 and CDR2: MNHEY, SVGAGI. CDR3 nucleotides: TGTGCCAGCAGTTACTGGGGGGAAGGGACTGAAGCTTTCTTT. It translates to CASSYWGEGTEAFF.

The chain couples TRBV11-2 to TRBJ1-6; D is unresolved. Germline CDR1 and CDR2: SGHAT and FQNNGV. This CDR3 comprises 17 residues. V shed 1 base and J shed 3 bases, with 13 bases lying between them. CDR3 DNA: TGTGCCAGCAGCTTAGGTGCCTTCCGGGGCTATAATTCACCCCTCCACTTT. Translating it yields CASSLGAFRGYNSPLHF.

The table lists this clone with many counts. The gene calls are TRBV27 and TRBJ2-1, with D hard to call. The CDR3 is 13 residues long. V was cut by 7 bases and J by 10 bases, with 17 bases left in between. Germline CDR1 MNHEY, CDR2 SMNVEV (reference sequence). The CDR3 protein is CASTQSLVGEQFF. The CDR3 DNA is TGTGCCAGCACCCAATCCCTTGTCGGGGAGCAGTTCTTC.

The gene calls are TRBV12-3 or TRBV12-4 and TRBJ2-3; the match to TRBD1 covers 7 bases. This CDR3 has 13 residues. Trimming cost V 7 bases and J 2 bases; bases outside gene matches: 3. The CDR3 nucleotides are TGTGCCAGCAATACAGGGGTCACAGATACGCAGTATTTT. This encodes CASNTGVTDTQYF.

This chain joins TRBV25-1 and TRBJ2-5; 11 nucleotides agree with TRBD2. Germline CDR1 MGHDK, CDR2 SYGVNS. V shed 4 bases and J 2 bases; nucleotides not matched to a gene: 3. The CDR3 totals 15 residues. The CDR3 reads CASSALAGGQETQYF. The CDR3 nucleotides are TGTGCCAGCAGTGCGCTAGCGGGAGGACAAGAGACCCAGTACTTC. The full variable domain, completed using reference TRBV25-1 and TRBJ2-5, is EADIYQTPRYLVIGTGKKITLECSQTMGHDKMYWYQQDPGMELHLIHYSYGVNSTEKGDLSSESTVSRIRTEHFPLTLESARPSHTSQYLCASSALAGGQETQYFGPGTRLLVL.

This chain uses TRBV12-3 or TRBV12-4 with TRBJ1-2, with TRBD1 matching 8 bases. The junction had 5 bases not matched to a gene; V was cut back by 7 bases and J by 4 bases. The CDR3 runs to 13 residues. The CDR3 loop is CASTPGGGYGYTF. The CDR3 DNA sequence: TGTGCCAGCACCCCAGGGGGCGGCTATGGCTACACCTTC.

The chain joins TRBV5-6 to TRBJ2-7; 8 bases are a match to TRBD1. Germline loops: CDR1 SGHDT, CDR2 YYEEEE. The length of the CDR3 is 16 residues. J gave up 3 bases and V 4 bases, and 12 bases lay outside the gene matches. Written as DNA, the CDR3 is TGTGCCAGCAGCCACACCCCGACAGGGGTAGGCTACGAGCAGTACTTC. Encoded protein: CASSHTPTGVGYEQYF.

J is TRBJ1-3 and V is TRBV19; TRBD1 aligns across 8 bases. V gave up 6 bases and J gave up 7 bases; unmatched junction bases: 8. The germline V gene has CDR1 LNHDA and CDR2 SQIVND (reference sequence). The CDR3 has 14 amino acids. CDR3 sequence: CASSIDRGYNTIYF. CDR3 bases: TGTGCCAGTAGCATCGACAGGGGATATAACACCATATATTTT.

Only one count was recorded for this clone. V is TRBV5-1 and J is TRBJ2-7; 10 bases are a match to TRBD1. In germline, CDR1 is SGHRS, CDR2 YFSETQ. V dropped 3 bases and J dropped 3; count of bases not matched to a gene: 6. The CDR3 contains 15 residues. This CDR3 reads CASSWAGTGDYEQYF. CDR3 bases: TGCGCCAGCAGCTGGGCCGGGACAGGGGACTACGAGCAGTACTTC.

V usage is TRBV5-1 and J usage is TRBJ2-3, with 12 bases fitting TRBD2. This CDR3 has 16 amino acids. Germline lookup yields CDR1 SGHRS and CDR2 YFSETQ. After removal of 0 bases from V and 5 bases from J, the junction contained 4 bases not matched to a gene. The CDR3 nucleotides read TGCGCCAGCAGCTTGGCCGGACTAGCGGGATTAGATACGCAGTATTTT. Its protein product is CASSLAGLAGLDTQYF.